This TCR beta chain was identified during a study of cytomegalovirus exposure and HLA in healthy donors (dated by TCRdb to the late 2010s). As for the study more broadly: In an earlier analysis of about 560 of the donors, approximately 260 Gb of sequence data and approximately 100 million unique TCR beta sequences from about 180 million T cells were reported. Typing coverage varied by locus: about 629-630 donors for A, B, C, DRB1 and DQB1; some 520 for DQA1; about 600 for DPA1; 450 to 480 for DPB1. Rather than using new phenotypic data, the later analysis identified candidate immune exposures from TCR beta sequences and from how often those sequences occurred across donors. Donor age, sex, ethnicity and CMV serostatus were compiled alongside the repertoire data. Roughly five DR-DQ haplotypes were handled as single units for association and clustering, since linkage in the cohort was strong. The study used immunosequencing to profile the T cell repertoires of around 600 subjects and linked those repertoires to cytomegalovirus serostatus. Among around 400 genotyped donors of the cohort, an average of roughly 240,000 unique TCR beta nucleotide sequences were sequenced per donor, roughly 20% of them non-productive. A later analysis re-analyzed previously published TCR beta repertoires from 550 to 700 donors and added high-resolution HLA genotyping to study TCR occurrence patterns. Among the roughly 410 genotyped donors, about 83% belonged to the genetic ancestry cluster associated with self-reported Caucasian donors. A later genetic analysis used genome-wide SNP genotypes for about 65% of the 666 donors, treating that subset as a discovery cohort. Along with the roughly 610-subject first cohort, a separate validation cohort of over a hundred different subjects was used. High-throughput TCR immunosequencing, statistical association of individual TCRs with disease status, and machine learning were combined to predict cytomegalovirus infection status. Roughly 300 gigabases of sequencing data and around 85 million unique TCR sequences made up an early release that covered fewer than 650 HLA-typed donors. Every discovery cohort repertoire had been produced on one sequencing platform. The aim of the study was to test whether cataloging public T cell receptors could identify signatures of past pathogen exposure. In an earlier analysis of 500 to 650 of the donors, high-throughput TCR beta sequencing was used to judge whether each TCR beta V gene segment behaved as functional or pseudogenic. HLA typing included class I and class II loci at four-digit resolution.

About this clone: What antigen it recognizes has not been identified. Per-nucleotide qualities are absent, and no much larger clonotype sits a single base away.

The cohort consisted of 650 to 700 healthy bone marrow donors. Cohort members were all nominally healthy when sampled, although unrecorded immune exposures were likely present. The donor tested CMV seronegative, placing the donor among the 350 or so seronegative members of the cohort. A peripheral blood sample was provided by each donor, and peripheral blood mononuclear cells were used for TCR beta sequencing. The Qiagen DNeasy Blood Extraction Kit was used to extract genomic DNA from the blood cell samples. Libraries were made using the immunoSEQ multiplex PCR assay. A mixture of 60 forward primers for TCR Vbeta segments and 13 reverse primers for TCR Jbeta segments was used in the multiplex PCR. A multiplex PCR assay on genomic DNA amplified the CDR3 region of rearranged TCR beta genes. Amplified TCR beta libraries were sequenced as 87-base-pair reads on the Illumina HiSeq System. The authors' analysis ran thus. In a later analysis, approximately 74 million unique TCR beta chains were counted across the approximately 620 repertoires, and roughly 11 million of these chains were shared by at least two donors. Raw reads were error-corrected and collapsed into unique sequences with a nearest-neighbor algorithm that merged closely related sequences to remove PCR and sequencing errors. V, D and J gene segments were assigned by aligning CDR3 sequences to IMGT reference sequences. For a sequence to be retained, a match of at least six nucleotides to both a V gene segment and a J gene segment was required. Rearrangements were called productive when the CDR3 lacked stop codons and stayed in frame with V and J; all others were non-productive. CDR3 was defined according to IMGT convention as the region running from the second conserved V-encoded cysteine to the conserved J-encoded phenylalanine. In an earlier analysis of more than 550 of the donors, sequences lacking an unambiguous match to a single V gene segment were excluded. An earlier analysis of 450 to 650 of the donors called V segments functional above 56.7% productive rearrangements and segregating when the between-donor standard deviation exceeded 5%. To diagnose cytomegalovirus status from the catalog of TCR beta chain sequences, a statistical classification framework was built. In a later analysis, V and J genes were assigned by comparing TCR nucleotide sequences against IMGT/GENE-DB human TR gene sequences. In a later analysis, CDR3 sequences and most-parsimonious VDJ recombination scenarios were assigned using the TCRdist pipeline. In a later analysis, every TCR beta chain was defined by the combination of its CDR3 amino acid sequence and its V-gene family, and reads without a unique V-gene family were dropped. A later analysis removed several hundred highly shared, low-generation-probability nucleotide sequences to deal with suspected cross-contamination and a sequencing artifact. For each public chain, a later analysis derived a clonal expansion index from normalized ranks of inferred template counts within each repertoire. In a later analysis, generation probabilities were computed with a VDJ recombination model fitted to out-of-frame rearrangements, and the resulting probabilities were checked against IGoR. A later analysis scored TCR-TCR, TCR-HLA and TCR-CMV co-occurrence with hypergeometric tests, applying a repertoire-size bias correction to TCR pairs. To estimate false discovery rates, a later analysis permuted the HLA or CMV assignments 20 times. A later analysis grouped co-occurring TCRs with DBSCAN, adding TCRdist sequence similarity when clustering within HLA-allele-positive subsets. Repertoires with fewer than 30,000 or more than 120,000 public chains, plus five repertoires with anomalous nucleotide sharing, were excluded from co-occurrence clustering. The source is immuneACCESS, and TCRdb retained only in-frame sequences with V and J called. Part of the clones is not carried over; for the studies checked, unresolved V genes explain less than half of this, and the remainder is unexplained. V, J and clone size reflect that table, while D and trimming were determined from the DNA. For this sample the table gives 80,000 to 90,000 clones, of which roughly 80% were detected only once. In total, the top ten clones hold 1.9% of the sample.

The cysteine opens and the phenylalanine closes a CDR3 of 14 amino acids. The kept DNA is CDR3 alone, 42 bases in frame from the first base. Trimmed from V: 4 bases; trimmed from J: 10 bases; junction bases lacking a gene match: 3. Per the germline V gene, MDHEN is the CDR1 and SYDVKM is the CDR2. The study at large found these results: An earlier analysis of around 600 of the donors showed that most TCR beta V segments appeared in productive rearrangements either about 90% or about 30% of the time, which broadly matched IMGT annotations. In a later analysis, HLA-associated TCR beta chains showed more clonal expansion and lower generation probabilities than non-associated chains that were equally common. Across donors, most TCR sequences were observed very rarely, whereas some public TCRs were present in many individuals. In a later analysis, TCR association rates were found to vary across HLA loci, with the most associated TCRs seen for DRB1 alleles and the fewest for HLA-C alleles. A total of fewer than 200 TCR beta chains were listed by the study as associated with cytomegalovirus. Linkage disequilibrium might explain the correlated functional status among segregating V segments, but an unknown experimental factor could not be ruled out. It was suggested by the authors that the approach could potentially be generalized to other disease states and immunological phenotypes. In both the original and validation cohorts, the classifier was reported to diagnose cytomegalovirus status with high specificity and sensitivity. In vitro tests confirmed that three of the cytomegalovirus-associated TCR beta chains recognize cytomegalovirus antigens. This cohort had only TCR beta chains sequenced, and the lack of alpha or paired-chain data limited which features could be detected. When HLA alleles, especially DR and DQ, strongly co-occurred, attributing TCR associations to individual alleles was difficult. Around 16 rarely observed V segments, including chromosome 9 orphons, were excluded from the earlier analysis of some 590 of the donors because counts were too low. A group of highly shared sequence variants was considered likely to be a technical artifact of the sequencing pipeline. Compared with the 666-donor mean, donors in an Asian-associated ancestry cluster had fewer N-insertions in productive TCRs, according to a later genetic analysis. In a later analysis, 16,951 TCR beta sequences were associated with specific HLA alleles at a false discovery rate of 0.05. Because some donors lacked HLA typing at each locus, the association tests relied only on the typed subset. CMV serostatus was the only immune exposure information available for the cohort. Because the 87-base-pair reads could not distinguish some IMGT-functional V segments, including TRBV6-2 and TRBV6-3, those segments were excluded. A later analysis reported that several top co-occurrence clusters appeared linked to parvovirus B19, influenza, CMV and Epstein-Barr virus. A further reported finding was that TCR beta sequences accurately predicted the HLA-A and HLA-B alleles for most subjects in the first cohort. V-gene and J-gene trimming of TCR beta chains was associated with a missense DCLRE1C variant in a later genetic analysis, and the association was replicated in an independent cohort. Roughly uniform sequencing depth across donors was assumed in presence/absence analyses, although this assumption may not hold. In a later analysis, most CMV-associated TCR beta chains were found to appear HLA-restricted, with HLA associations seemingly driven largely by CMV exposure.

The source of this sequence is a woman in her twenties or thirties in good health and CMV-seronegative. The chain employs TRBV28 and TRBJ2-1, and TRBD2 aligns with 14 junction nucleotides. The specimen sequenced was PBMCs. The CDR3 reads as follows: CASSSGTSGREQFF. The DNA is TGTGCCAGCAGTTCGGGGACTAGCGGGAGAGAGCAGTTCTTC. Here the CDR3 is joined to the reference TRBV28 and TRBJ2-1 genes, and the full variable domain is: DVKVTQSSRYLVKRTGEKVFLECVQDMDHENMFWYRQDPGLGLRLIYFSYDVKMKEKGDIPEGYSVSREKKERFSLILESASTNQTSMYLCASSSGTSGREQFFGPGTRLTVL.